Each of the 27 T cell receptor beta chains below was sequenced from the same sample in a study of graft-versus-host responses after intestinal transplantation. Their specific antigens are unknown. Only in-frame clones appear in the TCRdb table, and some are missing; sequencing was by immunoSEQ multiplex PCR. This sample yields roughly 120,000 clones, of which about 93% are seen a single time; more than 0.1% belongs to the top ten. This material consisted of unstimulated CD4+ T cells sorted from spleen or lymph node cells, taken before intestinal transplant. These receptor sequences come from a human donor who received an intestinal transplant.

This rearrangement joins TRBV5-1 to TRBJ2-5; D unclear. The germline gives CDR1 SGHRS, CDR2 YFSETQ. The ends were cut back, 3 bases at V and 3 bases at J, with 9 bases in the middle. This CDR3 has 13 residues. CDR3 residues: CASSSNLEETQYF. The DNA for the CDR3 is TGCGCCAGCAGCTCAAACTTAGAAGAGACCCAGTACTTC.

The chain links TRBV18 to TRBJ1-2; a weak D match, TRBD1 (6 bases). Looked up from germline, CDR1 is KGHSH and CDR2 is LQKENI. The CDR3 has 15 residues. V gave up 6 bases and J gave up 0 bases, with 14 bases separating them. DNA of the CDR3: TGTGCCAGCTCCCTCCGGACAGCCACTAACTATGGCTACACCTTC. Its translation: CASSLRTATNYGYTF.

The rearrangement joins TRBV6-4 to TRBJ1-1, with D maybe TRBD1 (6 bases). Germline V lookup: CDR1 MRHNA, CDR2 SNTAGT. The CDR3 is made up of 13 amino acids. The ends were cut back, 6 bases at V and 11 bases at J, with 19 bases in the middle. The CDR3 DNA reads as TGTGCCAGCAGCTCCTCGGTAGGGGGAGTGGCTTTCTTT. It encodes CASSSSVGGVAFF.

V gene TRBV19 combines with J gene TRBJ1-2; TRBD1 might be the D (6 bases). Trimming removed 5 bases from V and 5 bases from J, with 18 bases in between. The germline gives CDR1 LNHDA, CDR2 SQIVND (reference sequence). The length of the CDR3 is 15 residues. The CDR3 here is CASSATYRAGYGYTF. As DNA, the CDR3 is TGTGCCAGTAGTGCAACTTACAGGGCGGGGTATGGCTACACCTTC.

The chain couples TRBV6-1 to TRBJ1-5; TRBD1 might be the D (6 bases). CDR3 size: 14 residues. From germline, CDR1 is MNHNS and CDR2 SASEGT. With 8 bases removed from V and 4 bases from J, the gap between germline ends came to 15 bases. The CDR3 loop reads CASLEIQGNQPQHF. The CDR3, as DNA: TGTGCCAGCCTGGAAATACAGGGAAATCAGCCCCAGCATTTT.

V and J are TRBV5-6 and TRBJ1-1; no clear D gene. Germline V gives CDR1 SGHDT, CDR2 YYEEEE. V was pared by 1 base and J by 4 bases, with 20 bases between. This CDR3 region has 17 residues. The CDR3 DNA sequence: TGTGCCAGCAGCTTGTACCAGGAGGGTCTTCGGGCCACTGAAGCTTTCTTT. Translation: CASSLYQEGLRATEAFF.

This clone has only a few counts. The chain couples TRBV7-9 to TRBJ1-3; D ambiguous. Germline CDR1 SEHNR, CDR2 FQNEAQ (reference sequence). V gave up 2 bases and J gave up 0 bases, with 8 bases separating them. This CDR3 contains 15 residues. Here the CDR3 DNA reads TGTGCCAGCAGCTTACCAGGCATCTCTGGAAACACCATATATTTT. Translation: CASSLPGISGNTIYF.

This chain uses TRBV2 with TRBJ2-7, with no clear D. The V and J ends lost 7 bases and 9 bases respectively, with 19 bases between them. The CDR3 contains 13 residues. CDR1 and CDR2 from the germline V gene are SNHLY and FYNNEI. CDR3: CASTTDPKIGQYF. DNA of the CDR3: TGTGCCAGCACAACGGACCCCAAGATAGGGCAGTACTTC.

The V and J genes are TRBV6-5 and TRBJ1-2; D gene ambiguous. Trimming shortened V by 6 bases and J by 3 bases, and 11 bases separated the two germline ends. CDR1 is MNHEY and CDR2 is SVGAGI in the germline V gene. The CDR3 extends over 13 amino acids. This chain's CDR3 is CASSHLDDYGYTF. The CDR3 DNA sequence: TGTGCCAGCAGCCACCTGGACGACTATGGCTACACCTTC.

For the CDR3, the DNA is TGTGCCACCAGCAGAGATCGGGGTCAGGACAGGGCAAAAGAGACCCAGTACTTC. This encodes CATSRDRGQDRAKETQYF. The genes are TRBV15 and TRBJ2-5; 8 nucleotides match TRBD1. V was pared by 0 bases and J by 3 bases, with 12 bases of the junction left unmatched. Per germline, CDR1 LNHNV and CDR2 YYDKDF (reference sequence). There are 18 residues in the CDR3.

This chain links TRBV7-2 with TRBJ2-1; D gene unclear. CDR1 and CDR2 from the germline V gene are SGHTA and FQGNSA. V shed 1 base and J shed 4 bases, with 20 bases lying between them. The CDR3 loop spans 18 amino acids. The CDR3 is CASSLVGQSPTLYNEQFF. Here the CDR3 DNA reads TGTGCCAGCAGCTTAGTAGGCCAATCACCGACTCTATACAATGAGCAGTTCTTC.

V usage is TRBV5-4 and J usage is TRBJ2-5; weak D call: TRBD1 (7 bases). This CDR3 is built from 13 residues. Germline CDR1 and CDR2: SGHNT and YYREEE (reference sequence). V was cut by 1 base and J by 5 bases, with 9 bases left in between. This CDR3 is CASSLPGGETQYF. CDR3 sequence (DNA): TGTGCCAGCAGCTTGCCAGGGGGGGAGACCCAGTACTTC.

This chain links TRBV14 with TRBJ2-2; no definite D call. In germline, CDR1 is SGHDN, CDR2 FVKESK. This CDR3 has 18 residues. V lost 1 base and J 0 bases, leaving 15 bases between the germline ends. In DNA form, the CDR3 reads TGTGCCAGCAGCCAAGCGGTGAGTCTGCCAACGAACACCGGGGAGCTGTTTTTT. This sequence encodes CASSQAVSLPTNTGELFF. The whole variable domain, filled in from reference TRBV14 and TRBJ2-2, reads EAGVTQFPSHSVIEKGQTVTLRCDPISGHDNLYWYRRVMGKEIKFLLHFVKESKQDESGMPNNRFLAERTGGTYSTLKVQPAELEDSGVYFCASSQAVSLPTNTGELFFGEGSRLTVL.

The chain employs TRBV6-1 and TRBJ2-5; 8 bases align to TRBD2. The CDR3 runs 17 residues. Germline V gene data show CDR1 as MNHNS and CDR2 as SASEGT. Unmatched junction bases numbered 12, after V lost 2 bases and J lost 4 bases. The CDR3 reads CASSEPGLANLGETQYF. The CDR3 nucleotides are TGTGCCAGCAGTGAACCCGGACTAGCAAACCTTGGAGAGACCCAGTACTTC.

The chain has TRBV7-9 and TRBJ2-7, with D hard to call. The CDR3 length is 14 residues. Germline V gene sequence: CDR1 SEHNR, CDR2 FQNEAQ (reference sequence). V was trimmed by 4 bases and J by 3 bases, leaving 13 bases between them. The CDR3 DNA is TGTGCCAGCAGCTCATATGCCTTGCTCTACGAGCAGTACTTC. Amino acids: CASSSYALLYEQYF.

The J gene is TRBJ2-2, the V gene TRBV6-1; D gene unclear. The CDR3 extends over 14 amino acids. Germline V gives CDR1 MNHNS, CDR2 SASEGT. The ends were cut back, 1 base at V and 8 bases at J, with 11 bases in the middle. CDR3 sequence reads: CASSEGLRSGELFF. The CDR3 bases are TGTGCCAGCAGTGAAGGTCTCAGGTCGGGGGAGCTGTTTTTT.

This chain uses TRBV18 with TRBJ1-5; tentative D call: TRBD1 (5 bases). Germline assignment: CDR1 KGHSH and CDR2 LQKENI. This CDR3 has 14 amino acids. V lost 2 bases and J lost 6, with 11 bases in between. The CDR3 region is CASSPLGEGQPQHF. In DNA, the CDR3 is TGTGCCAGCTCACCATTGGGGGAAGGTCAGCCCCAGCATTTT. The full variable domain, with the rest looked up from reference TRBV18 and TRBJ1-5, is NAGVMQNPRHLVRRRGQEARLRCSPMKGHSHVYWYRQLPEEGLKFMVYLQKENIIDESGMPKERFSAEFPKEGPSILRIQQVVRGDSAAYFCASSPLGEGQPQHFGDGTRLSIL.

A few counts support this clone. This rearrangement joins TRBV6-1 to TRBJ2-5; tentatively, D is TRBD1 or TRBD2 (6 bases each). The V end was cut by 8 bases, the J end by 4 bases, with 17 bases between. This CDR3 contains 14 residues. Germline V lookup: CDR1 MNHNS, CDR2 SASEGT. The CDR3 DNA reads as TGTGCCAGCTGGGACGGGGGCACACGAGAGACCCAGTACTTC. Amino acids: CASWDGGTRETQYF.

The chain joins TRBV18 to TRBJ1-5; D ambiguous. The V end was cut by 2 bases, the J end by 0 bases, with 11 bases between. The germline V gene encodes CDR1 KGHSH and CDR2 LQKENI. The CDR3 runs 16 residues. The CDR3 DNA reads TGTGCCAGCTCACCAGTGGGGTTGTATAGCAATCAGCCCCAGCATTTT. This gives the protein CASSPVGLYSNQPQHF.

V gene TRBV7-3 combines with J gene TRBJ1-1; no definite D call. Germline CDR1 reads SGHTA; CDR2 reads FQGTGA. The CDR3 spans 13 residues. Deletions cut 2 bases from V and 6 bases from J, with 10 bases between. DNA for the CDR3: TGTGCCAGCAGCTTATGGGGTCGCCCTGAAGCTTTCTTT. This encodes CASSLWGRPEAFF.

Concerning this clone itself: The sample carries other DNA sequences with the same CDR3. The gene calls are TRBV5-1 and TRBJ2-5; no firm D call. Trimming took 0 bases from V and 5 from J, leaving 5 bases between them. Germline CDR1 reads SGHRS; CDR2 reads YFSETQ. The CDR3 length is 12 residues. The chain's CDR3 is CASSLAMETQYF. CDR3 coding DNA: TGCGCCAGCAGCTTGGCTATGGAGACCCAGTACTTC.

The count of this clone is one. CDR3 sequence reads: CASSDGTGWSTDTQYF. CDR3 sequence (DNA): TGTGCCAGCAGCGACGGGACTGGCTGGAGCACAGATACGCAGTATTTT. The chain uses TRBV7-3 and TRBJ2-3; perhaps TRBD2 as D (6 bases). The V end was cut by 5 bases, the J end by 0 bases, with 15 bases between. This CDR3 has 16 residues. Germline V gene lookup returns CDR1 SGHTA and CDR2 FQGTGA.

V gene TRBV29-1 combines with J gene TRBJ2-7, with a possible D match to TRBD2 (6 bases). V was trimmed by 7 bases and J by 0 bases, leaving 10 bases between them. This CDR3 spans 12 amino acids. Looked up from germline, CDR1 is SQVTM and CDR2 is ANQGSEA. CDR3 sequence reads: CSAGTDSYEQYF. The CDR3 DNA follows: TGCAGCGCCGGGACTGACTCCTACGAGCAGTACTTC.

The chain uses TRBV27 and TRBJ1-6, with D unresolved. The CDR3 consists of 14 residues. Germline CDR1 reads MNHEY; CDR2 reads SMNVEV (reference sequence). Trimming shortened V by 6 bases and J by 4 bases, and 10 bases separated the two germline ends. Here the CDR3 reads CASSREGYNSPLHF. The CDR3 DNA follows: TGTGCCAGCAGCCGAGAGGGTTATAATTCACCCCTCCACTTT.

The J gene is TRBJ1-1, the V gene TRBV28; D is possibly TRBD1 (6 bases). The CDR3 is made up of 15 amino acids. In germline, CDR1 is MDHEN, CDR2 SYDVKM. CDR3 residues: CVVGGTSGADTEAFF. CDR3 in DNA: TGTGTCGTCGGTGGGACGTCGGGGGCTGACACTGAAGCTTTCTTT.

The chain uses TRBV28 and TRBJ1-2; a weak D match, TRBD1 (6 bases). Germline V gives CDR1 MDHEN, CDR2 SYDVKM. Trimming left V 10 bases short and J 2 bases short, with 11 bases between. This CDR3 region has 12 residues. CDR3 in DNA: TGTGCCAACGGTGACAGGAACTATGGCTACACCTTC. Its protein product is CANGDRNYGYTF.

This chain uses TRBV5-1 with TRBJ2-1, with 11 bases lining up with TRBD1. The CDR3 is made up of 16 amino acids. CDR1 and CDR2 (germline): SGHRS, YFSETQ. V was clipped by 4 bases and J by 6 bases; unmatched bases: 9. The CDR3: CASSVVGTGGPNEQFF. CDR3 coding DNA: TGCGCCAGCAGCGTTGTTGGGACAGGGGGTCCCAATGAGCAGTTCTTC.